Below, 27 T cell receptor beta chains from the same sample are listed, as sequenced in a study of blood T cell repertoires in COVID-19. The protocol was immunoSEQ multiplex PCR, while the TCRdb copy is restricted to in-frame clones and leaves out a portion. In the table there are some 15,000 clones, about 91% of which are singletons. Sequenced sample: peripheral blood. These receptor sequences come from a human donor in a cohort sampled during active COVID-19.

V and J are TRBV30 and TRBJ2-5; D gene uncertain. V lost 0 bases to trimming and J lost 1 base, with 9 bases between them. This CDR3 contains 14 residues. Per germline, CDR1 GTSNPN and CDR2 SVGIG (reference sequence). The CDR3 DNA is TGTGCCTGGAGTGTATCCCTACTCCAAGAGACCCAGTACTTC. Protein: CAWSVSLLQETQYF.

This clone appeared a few times. The chain employs TRBV28 and TRBJ2-7, with 9 bases fitting TRBD1. V dropped 6 bases and J dropped 7; count of bases not matched to a gene: 13. The germline CDR1 and CDR2 sequences are MDHEN and SYDVKM. This CDR3 has 15 residues. CDR3 in amino acids: CASSSLRDRAREQYF. The CDR3 region has the DNA TGTGCCAGCAGCTCGCTCCGGGACAGGGCTAGGGAGCAGTACTTC.

The chain combines TRBV7-9 with TRBJ2-7; 7 bases are shared with TRBD1. CDR1 and CDR2 from the germline V gene are SEHNR and FQNEAQ (reference sequence). The CDR3 spans 12 residues. V lost 5 bases and J lost 11; bases outside the gene matches: 9. The CDR3 nucleotides read TGTGCCAGCAGCAACACAGGGGCTCGGAAGTACTTC. It yields the protein CASSNTGARKYF.

The rearrangement uses TRBV7-9 and TRBJ2-2; D is possibly TRBD1 (6 bases). The CDR3 sequence is 16 residues long. Germline values: CDR1 SEHNR, CDR2 FQNEAQ (reference sequence). Trimming shortened V by 1 base and J by 4 bases, and 13 bases separated the two germline ends. CDR3 sequence: CASSLDGRGSTGELFF. DNA of the CDR3: TGTGCCAGCAGCTTAGATGGCAGGGGTTCCACCGGGGAGCTGTTTTTT.

The gene calls are TRBV4-2 and TRBJ2-6, with TRBD2 identical over 9 bases. This CDR3 contains 17 residues. Trimming removed 6 bases from V and 0 bases from J; junction bases left unmatched: 6. In germline, CDR1 is LGHNA, CDR2 YNFKEQ. Written as DNA, the CDR3 is TGTGCCAGCAGGCTGACTAGCGGTTACTCTGGGGCCAACGTCCTGACTTTC. This sequence encodes CASRLTSGYSGANVLTF.

The CDR3 loop is CSVEDLQGHQETQYF. The CDR3 coding sequence is TGCAGCGTTGAAGATCTTCAGGGGCACCAAGAGACCCAGTACTTC. The chain uses TRBV29-1 and TRBJ2-5, with D possibly being TRBD1 (6 bases). Trimming removed 0 bases from V and 0 bases from J, with 11 bases in between. The CDR3 runs to 15 residues. The germline gives CDR1 SQVTM, CDR2 ANQGSEA.

This chain joins TRBV14 and TRBJ2-7, with 7 bases fitting TRBD2. V lost 1 base, J lost 3 bases, and 6 bases stayed unmatched. Germline loops: CDR1 SGHDN, CDR2 FVKESK. CDR3 length: 15 residues. Written as DNA, the CDR3 is TGTGCCAGCAGCCAAGGCCTAGCGGACTACTACGAGCAGTACTTC. This gives the protein CASSQGLADYYEQYF.

J is TRBJ2-1 and V is TRBV7-2; 7 bases fit TRBD2. With 5 bases clipped from V and 4 bases from J, the junction kept 8 bases outside the gene matches. Germline lookup yields CDR1 SGHTA and CDR2 FQGNSA. The CDR3 is made up of 15 amino acids. CDR3 sequence: CASSASGARYNEQFF. CDR3 DNA: TGTGCCAGCAGCGCTAGCGGCGCGAGGTACAATGAGCAGTTCTTC.

The rearrangement joins TRBV6-5 to TRBJ2-7; D possibly corresponds to TRBD1 (6 bases). CDR1 and CDR2 (germline): MNHEY, SVGAGI. The CDR3 runs 14 residues. Trimming cost V 7 bases and J 0 bases, with 13 bases left between them. CDR3 region: CASNTGILSYEQYF. The CDR3 DNA reads as TGTGCCAGCAATACAGGGATTCTCTCCTACGAGCAGTACTTC.

V usage is TRBV5-1 and J usage is TRBJ2-7; TRBD1 agrees at 8 bases. CDR3 length: 13 residues. Germline-derived CDR1 and CDR2 are SGHRS and YFSETQ. J lost 6 bases, V lost 1 base, and 3 bases had no gene match. CDR3 nucleotide sequence: TGCGCCAGCAGCTTGATGGGACAGGCCGAGCAGTACTTC. Translation: CASSLMGQAEQYF.

V gene TRBV6-2 or TRBV6-3 combines with J gene TRBJ2-7; 9 bases are shared with TRBD2. Germline CDR1 and CDR2: MNHEY and SVGEGT. The CDR3 runs to 16 residues. The junction had 7 bases not matched to a gene; V was cut back by 2 bases and J by 2 bases. CDR3 region: CASSYPTSGLTYEQYF. In DNA form, the CDR3 reads TGTGCCAGCAGTTACCCGACTAGCGGACTAACCTACGAGCAGTACTTC.

The chain combines TRBV5-5 with TRBJ2-6, with D maybe TRBD1 (6 bases). Germline V gene data show CDR1 as SGHKS and CDR2 as YYEKEE (reference sequence). The CDR3 is made up of 16 amino acids. Trimming cost V 4 bases and J 1 base, with 12 bases left between them. The chain's CDR3 is CASSLLQGSGANVLTF. The CDR3 DNA follows: TGTGCCAGCAGCCTACTACAGGGATCTGGGGCCAACGTCCTGACTTTC.

In nucleotides, the CDR3 is TGTGCCAGCAGCCATACCGGGACTAGCAGAGAGACCCAGTACTTC. As protein: CASSHTGTSRETQYF. The J gene is TRBJ2-5, the V gene TRBV7-9; 9 nucleotides match TRBD2. The germline CDR1 and CDR2 sequences are SEHNR and FQNEAQ (reference sequence). The V gene end was trimmed by 5 bases and the J gene end by 4 bases; junction bases not matched to a gene: 8. The CDR3 has 15 amino acids.

The chain has TRBV7-9 and TRBJ2-1; D may be TRBD1 (5 bases). The CDR3 extends over 13 amino acids. The germline CDR1 and CDR2 sequences are SEHNR and FQNEAQ (reference sequence). V was trimmed by 4 bases and J by 8 bases, leaving 12 bases between them. In DNA form, the CDR3 reads TGTGCCAGCAGCTCAATGCAGGGATATGAGCAGTTCTTC. This translates into CASSSMQGYEQFF.

The rearrangement links TRBV3-1 (or the pseudogene TRBV3-2) to TRBJ1-5, with a possible D match to TRBD1 (5 bases). Germline loops: CDR1 LGHDT, CDR2 YNNKEL (reference sequence). Trimming left V 2 bases short and J 6 bases short, with 11 bases between. The CDR3 length is 14 residues. CDR3 nucleotide sequence: TGTGCCAGCAGCCAAAAAGGGGCGCGTCAGCCCCAGCATTTT. The encoded protein is CASSQKGARQPQHF.

This chain joins TRBV9 and TRBJ1-6; D might be TRBD1 (6 bases). V was clipped by 3 bases and J by 3 bases, with 10 bases between them. From germline, CDR1 is SGDLS and CDR2 YYNGEE. This CDR3 is built from 15 residues. The CDR3 bases are TGTGCCAGCAGCGCCCAGGGACACTATAATTCACCCCTCCACTTT. Amino acid sequence: CASSAQGHYNSPLHF.

This sequence joins TRBV19 and TRBJ2-3; 9 bases match TRBD1. Losses at the gene ends were 2 bases for V and 7 bases for J; bases not matched to a gene: 4. The germline V gene has CDR1 LNHDA and CDR2 SQIVND (reference sequence). The CDR3 has 14 amino acids. CDR3 region: CASSITGGAYTQYF. For the CDR3, the DNA is TGTGCCAGTAGTATAACAGGGGGCGCATATACGCAGTATTTT.

The chain carries TRBV5-1 and TRBJ1-4, with D possibly being TRBD1 (5 bases). Germline CDR1 SGHRS, CDR2 YFSETQ. The length of the CDR3 is 15 residues. Trimming removed 0 bases from V and 8 bases from J, with 14 bases in between. The CDR3 DNA reads as TGCGCCAGCAGCTTGGCCGGGCGGGGCGGAGAAAAACTGTTTTTT. It yields the protein CASSLAGRGGEKLFF.

The chain has TRBV6-5 and TRBJ1-6; perhaps TRBD1 as D (5 bases). This CDR3 has 13 amino acids. V was pared by 8 bases and J by 7 bases, with 12 bases between. The germline CDR1 and CDR2 sequences are MNHEY and SVGAGI. DNA for the CDR3: TGTGCCAGCGGGCGGGGGTTGAATTCACCCCTCCACTTT. This codes for CASGRGLNSPLHF.

The chain is built from TRBV6-1 and TRBJ1-5, with D perhaps matching TRBD1 (5 bases). Trimming took off 4 bases at V and 2 bases at J, with 18 bases between the two ends. The CDR3 spans 17 residues. CDR1 is MNHNS and CDR2 is SASEGT in the germline V gene. The CDR3 bases are TGTGCCAGCAGTGGGACGGTGGGGGGTCTGGGCAATCAGCCCCAGCATTTT. Its translation: CASSGTVGGLGNQPQHF.

The chain links TRBV29-1 to TRBJ2-3, with no clear D. The CDR3 spans 15 residues. CDR1 is SQVTM, CDR2 ANQGSEA, per germline. The V gene lost 5 bases and the J gene lost 1 base, with 16 bases spanning the gap. Written as DNA, the CDR3 is TGCAGCGTTACCACCGTACAACGGGGCACAGATACGCAGTATTTT. Translation gives CSVTTVQRGTDTQYF.

The rearrangement joins TRBV11-2 to TRBJ1-6, with 8 bases identical to TRBD1. J lost 7 bases, V lost 1 base, and 3 bases had no gene match. From germline, CDR1 is SGHAT and CDR2 FQNNGV. This CDR3 has 15 residues. The CDR3 nucleotides are TGTGCCAGCAGCTTAGCGTGGGACAGGAATTCACCCCTCCACTTT. It specifies CASSLAWDRNSPLHF. The full variable domain, completed using reference TRBV11-2 and TRBJ1-6, is EAGVAQSPRYKIIEKRQSVAFWCNPISGHATLYWYQQILGQGPKLLIQFQNNGVVDDSQLPKDRFSAERLKGVDSTLKIQPAKLEDSAVYLCASSLAWDRNSPLHFGNGTRLTVT.

The genes are TRBV19 and TRBJ1-5, with 10 bases matching TRBD1. This CDR3 comprises 17 residues. Per the germline V gene, CDR1 is LNHDA and CDR2 is SQIVND (reference sequence). V was clipped by 5 bases and J by 3 bases; unmatched bases: 10. As DNA, the CDR3 is TGTGCCAGTAGTGGTGGGACAGGGGAAATTTACAATCAGCCCCAGCATTTT. Encoded protein: CASSGGTGEIYNQPQHF.

This chain uses TRBV3-1 (or the pseudogene TRBV3-2) with TRBJ2-1; 11 nucleotides line up with TRBD2. This CDR3 has 15 residues. Per the germline V gene, CDR1 is LGHDT and CDR2 is YNNKEL (reference sequence). The trim removed 4 bases at V and 3 bases at J, leaving 2 bases unmatched. The CDR3 DNA reads TGTGCCAGCAGCCCCACTAGCGGGAGCTACAATGAGCAGTTCTTC. Residues: CASSPTSGSYNEQFF.

The rearrangement joins TRBV12-5 to TRBJ2-3; the D is unclear. There are 15 residues in the CDR3. Trimming removed 6 bases at V and 11 bases at J, with 24 bases between. The germline V gene has CDR1 LGHNT and CDR2 FRNRAP. Here the CDR3 DNA reads TGTGCTAGTGGGACTCAAAATGAGCCTCCGGTCGGGCAGTATTTT. This codes for CASGTQNEPPVGQYF.

The CDR3 DNA sequence: TGTGCCAGCTCGCGGCCGCAAGAGACCCAGTACTTC. Its translation: CASSRPQETQYF. V usage is TRBV6-5 and J usage is TRBJ2-5; D is unclear. CDR1 and CDR2 (germline): MNHEY, SVGAGI. This CDR3 spans 12 amino acids. V was clipped by 8 bases and J by 2 bases, with 9 bases between them.

The genes are TRBV9 and TRBJ1-2; no clear D gene. In germline, CDR1 is SGDLS, CDR2 YYNGEE. Trimming stripped 3 bases from V and 0 bases from J, with 15 bases between. This CDR3 contains 16 residues. The CDR3 sequence is CASSEGGFSANYGYTF. For the CDR3, the DNA is TGTGCCAGCAGCGAGGGAGGGTTCTCAGCTAACTATGGCTACACCTTC.